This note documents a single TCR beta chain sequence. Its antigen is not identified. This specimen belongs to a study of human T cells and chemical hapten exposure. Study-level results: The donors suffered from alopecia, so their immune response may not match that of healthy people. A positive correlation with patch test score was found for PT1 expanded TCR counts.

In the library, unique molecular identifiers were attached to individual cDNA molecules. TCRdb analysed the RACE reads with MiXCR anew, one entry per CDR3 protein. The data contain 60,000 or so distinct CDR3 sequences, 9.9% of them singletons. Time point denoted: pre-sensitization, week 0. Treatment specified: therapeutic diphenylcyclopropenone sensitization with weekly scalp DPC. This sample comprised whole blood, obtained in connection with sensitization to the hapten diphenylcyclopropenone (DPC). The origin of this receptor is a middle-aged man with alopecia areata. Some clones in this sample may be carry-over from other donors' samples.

The CDR3 DNA is TGTGCCAGCAGCGTAGGACAGGACTATGGCTACACCTTC. Protein sequence: CASSVGQDYGYTF. The rearrangement links TRBV9 to TRBJ1-2, with D perhaps TRBD1 (6 bases). This CDR3 is 13 amino acids long. V was trimmed by 0 bases and J by 3 bases, leaving 6 bases between them. CDR1 and CDR2 (germline): SGDLS, YYNGEE.